The 19 T cell receptor beta chains below all came from one sample that was sequenced in a study of T-cell reconstitution after alpha-beta-depleted transplantation in children (dated by TCRdb to the mid-2010s). The sample's treatment or condition label, decoded: allogeneic hematopoietic cell transplantation with graft depleted of TCRalphabeta T cells and CD19 B cells. To prepare the library, PCR was applied. Sequencing was performed on an Illumina HiSeq 2500. Molecular barcoding was employed in the preparation of TCR libraries, with unique molecular identifiers being used to normalize TCRbeta repertoire quantification. TCRdb took the public reads, trimmed them with fastp at Q25, ran MiXCR for clone calling and kept in-frame beta chains. Rows with a matching CDR3 protein are joined into one entry that keeps the most common DNA and genes. In all, the sample holds 450,000 to 600,000 distinct CDR3 sequences, and more than 9% of those were seen once. The ten biggest clones cover around 2% of the sample.

Sample: PBMCs, taken before TCRalphabeta/CD19-depleted stem cell transplant. Receptors were obtained from a child under 10 years old with inherited bone marrow failure, due to receive a stem cell transplant.

The chain recombines TRBV7-6 with TRBJ2-2; possibly TRBD1 for D (6 bases). From germline, CDR1 is SGHVS and CDR2 FNYEAQ. Trimming pared 5 bases from V and 4 bases from J, leaving 14 bases between. The CDR3 sequence is 15 residues long. The CDR3 DNA sequence: TGTGCCAGCAGCAAGGGACACGGGATCACCGGGGAGCTGTTTTTT. Translating it yields CASSKGHGITGELFF.

This clonotype was counted between two and nine times. This chain connects TRBV6-1 to TRBJ2-3; perhaps D is TRBD1 or TRBD2 (5 bases each). CDR1 MNHNS and CDR2 SASEGT come from the germline V gene. V was pared by 6 bases and J by 0 bases, with 13 bases between. The CDR3 contains 15 residues. In DNA, the CDR3 is TGTGCCAGCAGGGGACGGGCGACTAGCACAGATACGCAGTATTTT. This gives the protein CASRGRATSTDTQYF.

In this sample, this clonotype turned up many times. This chain links TRBV25-1 with TRBJ2-1; 12 nucleotides align to TRBD2. The CDR3 has 15 residues. J was trimmed by 7 bases and V by 8 bases; bases with no gene match: 9. Germline loops: CDR1 MGHDK, CDR2 SYGVNS. CDR3 coding DNA: TGTGCCAGCGCCCTAGCGGGAGGGCCGGAGAATGAGCAGTTCTTC. It translates to CASALAGGPENEQFF.

This chain connects TRBV20-1 to TRBJ1-2, with D possibly matching TRBD1 (5 bases). Germline V CDR1 and CDR2: DFQATT, SNEGSKA (reference sequence). Trimming cost V 6 bases and J 6 bases, with 14 bases left between them. The CDR3 length is 12 residues. The CDR3 reads CSADGTPHGYTF. The DNA for the CDR3 is TGCAGTGCCGACGGGACTCCGCATGGCTACACCTTC.

The chain links TRBV6-5 to TRBJ1-1; unclear D gene. The CDR3 runs to 17 residues. Germline loops: CDR1 MNHEY, CDR2 SVGAGI. Between the trimmed V and J ends, which lost 6 bases and 1 base, there was a span of 21 bases. This chain's CDR3 is CASSGSGPSWGNTEAFF. CDR3 coding DNA: TGTGCCAGCAGCGGCTCCGGGCCCAGCTGGGGGAACACTGAAGCTTTCTTT.

This clonotype was observed many times. The J gene is TRBJ2-7, the V gene TRBV3-1; D gene unclear. The CDR3 runs to 14 residues. The V end was cut by 2 bases, the J end by 5 bases, with 13 bases between. Germline loops: CDR1 LGHDT, CDR2 YNNKEL (reference sequence). The CDR3 DNA sequence: TGTGCCAGCAGCCAATTGACCAGGCAAAACGAGCAGTACTTC. Its protein is CASSQLTRQNEQYF.

Many counts were recorded for this clonotype. V usage is TRBV6-5 and J usage is TRBJ1-5, with a possible D match to TRBD1 (5 bases). The V and J ends lost 3 bases and 5 bases respectively, with 11 bases between them. In germline, CDR1 is MNHEY, CDR2 SVGAGI. CDR3 length equals 14 residues. In nucleotides, the CDR3 is TGTGCCAGCAGTTATTCCGACAGTTATCAGCCCCAGCATTTT. Encoded protein: CASSYSDSYQPQHF.

This chain joins TRBV15 and TRBJ2-5; D could derive from TRBD1 or TRBD2 (5 bases each). The ends were cut back, 3 bases at V and 8 bases at J, with 13 bases in the middle. The CDR3 covers 13 residues. Germline lookup yields CDR1 LNHNV and CDR2 YYDKDF (reference sequence). In nucleotides, the CDR3 is TGTGCCACCAGCAGGAGGGACGGTGGAACCCAGTACTTC. This translates into CATSRRDGGTQYF.

This clonotype has at least ten counts. The chain uses TRBV12-3 or TRBV12-4 and TRBJ1-4, with D perhaps matching TRBD1 (5 bases). V lost 6 bases and J 4 bases, leaving 9 bases between the germline ends. The CDR3 spans 13 residues. The CDR3 DNA reads as TGTGCCAGCAGCCGGCAGGGTAATGAAAAACTGTTTTTT. This translates into CASSRQGNEKLFF.

This clonotype has ten or more counts. The rearrangement links TRBV7-9 to TRBJ1-1, with D perhaps TRBD1 (5 bases). The CDR3 spans 13 residues. The V gene lost 5 bases and the J gene lost 4 bases, with 11 bases spanning the gap. Per germline, CDR1 SEHNR and CDR2 FQNEAQ (reference sequence). The CDR3 sequence is CASSPMGVTEAFF. The CDR3 coding sequence is TGTGCCAGCAGCCCGATGGGGGTCACTGAAGCTTTCTTT. Based on the CDR3 plus reference TRBV7-9 and TRBJ1-1, the full variable domain is DTGVSQNPRHKITKRGQNVTFRCDPISEHNRLYWYRQTLGQGPEFLTYFQNEAQLEKSRLLSDRFSAERPKGSFSTLEIQRTEQGDSAMYLCASSPMGVTEAFFGQGTRLTVV.

Ten or more counts support this clonotype. This chain joins TRBV9 and TRBJ2-7; possibly TRBD2 for D (5 bases). CDR1 is SGDLS, CDR2 YYNGEE, per germline. The V and J ends lost 0 bases and 8 bases respectively, with 18 bases between them. The length of the CDR3 is 15 residues. CDR3 in amino acids: CASSVDGIRDGKQYF. CDR3 sequence (DNA): TGTGCCAGCAGCGTAGATGGTATCCGCGACGGGAAGCAGTACTTC.

This clonotype was counted at least ten times. The chain links TRBV24-1 to TRBJ2-5, with TRBD1 matching over 10 bases. The CDR3 totals 14 residues. Germline V CDR1 and CDR2: KGHDR, SFDVKD. Trimming at V came to 4 bases and at J to 4 bases, leaving 2 bases not matched to a gene. Here the CDR3 reads CATSDRTGGETQYF. DNA for the CDR3: TGTGCCACCAGTGACAGGACAGGGGGAGAGACCCAGTACTTC.

This clonotype has ten or more counts. The chain carries TRBV29-1 and TRBJ2-3; possible D gene TRBD2, 5 bases. CDR1 and CDR2 (germline): SQVTM, ANQGSEA. V shed 7 bases and J shed 0 bases, with 23 bases lying between them. The CDR3 has 17 residues. In DNA, the CDR3 is TGCAGCGGAAAAGTTGGGCGGGCCACCACTAGCACAGATACGCAGTATTTT. Translated, it gives CSGKVGRATTSTDTQYF.

The rearrangement links TRBV3-1 to TRBJ2-4; the D gene is possibly TRBD1 (6 bases). Trimming cost V 5 bases and J 0 bases, with 14 bases left between them. CDR1 LGHDT and CDR2 YNNKEL come from the germline V gene (reference sequence). This CDR3 is 16 amino acids long. CDR3 nucleotides: TGTGCCAGCAGCACTCGGACAGCACTAGCCAAAAACATTCAGTACTTC. Its translation: CASSTRTALAKNIQYF.

In regard to this clonotype: This may come from a read error, since a much larger clone is one base off. V is TRBV7-2 and J is TRBJ1-1; unclear D gene. The V gene's germline CDR1 is SGHTA and CDR2 FQGNSA. V dropped 3 bases and J dropped 5 bases, with 13 bases sitting between them. The CDR3 loop spans 14 amino acids. The CDR3 DNA is TGTGCCAGCAGCTTGTATGGACGACGGACTGAAGCTTTCTTT. Its protein product is CASSLYGRRTEAFF.

CDR3 sequence: CASSKRGRVTEAFF. CDR3 nucleotide sequence: TGTGCCAGCAGCAAAAGGGGCAGGGTCACTGAAGCTTTCTTT. V usage is TRBV21-1 and J usage is TRBJ1-1; no check of the table's D call, TRBD1, against the DNA was made. TRBV21-1 is a known pseudogene. The CDR3 spans 14 residues.

There are many counts of this clonotype. The chain couples TRBV29-1 to TRBJ2-5; TRBD1 or TRBD2 may be the D gene (5 bases each). The V gene lost 7 bases and the J gene lost 0 bases, with 15 bases spanning the gap. CDR3 length: 14 amino acids. The germline V gene has CDR1 SQVTM and CDR2 ANQGSEA. Here the CDR3 DNA reads TGCAGCGGCTGGGGGTCAGCGGACCAAGAGACCCAGTACTTC. It translates to CSGWGSADQETQYF. Using reference TRBV29-1 and TRBJ2-5 for the parts outside the CDR3, the full variable domain is SAVISQKPSRDICQRGTSLTIQCQVDSQVTMMFWYRQQPGQSLTLIATANQGSEATYESGFVIDKFPISRPNLTFSTLTVSNMSPEDSSIYLCSGWGSADQETQYFGPGTRLLVL.

This clonotype was seen many times. The chain is built from TRBV6-5 and TRBJ1-1, with a possible D match to TRBD1 (5 bases). Trimming pared 1 base from V and 11 bases from J, leaving 26 bases between. Germline CDR1 reads MNHEY; CDR2 reads SVGAGI. The CDR3 extends over 17 amino acids. Here the CDR3 reads CASSYWQAGKGLRVAFF. The CDR3 DNA sequence: TGTGCCAGCAGTTACTGGCAGGCTGGGAAAGGGCTCAGGGTCGCTTTCTTT.

The V call is TRBV12-3 or TRBV12-4, the J call TRBJ2-5; 11 nucleotides match TRBD2. The CDR3 is 15 residues long. Trimming removed 6 bases from V and 4 bases from J; junction bases left unmatched: 7. CDR3 region: CASRRRTSGSETQYF. In DNA, the CDR3 is TGTGCCAGCAGACGCCGGACTAGCGGGTCAGAGACCCAGTACTTC.